This is a list of T cell receptor beta chains from one sample in a study of CD8+ T cells in alopecia areata. The table came from immunoSEQ multiplex PCR; TCRdb's copy has only in-frame clones and leaves some out. The sample carries 150,000 or so clones, 50% to 75% recorded once. The sequencing used CD4+ T cells sorted from blood, collected between weeks 55 and 65, from a patient treated with tofacitinib. Every receptor here comes from a human donor with alopecia areata. The CDR3 runs from the conserved cysteine through the conserved F or W. The order of the fields is CDR3 DNA, CDR3 protein, V gene, D gene, J gene, clone size. A D gene is named only where the DNA matches it firmly. Expanded clones get a size class; other rows say once, few or many, or leave the size out.

CDR3 DNA: TGTGCCAGTAGGGGCTCTGGGGCCAACGTCCTGACTTTC
CDR3 protein: CASRGSGANVLTF
V gene: TRBV19
D gene: -
J gene: TRBJ2-6
clone size: -

CDR3 DNA: TGTGCCAGTCGGGACAGGCGGTCCACTGAAGCTTTCTTT
CDR3 protein: CASRDRRSTEAFF
V gene: TRBV27
D gene: TRBD1
J gene: TRBJ1-1
clone size: once

CDR3 DNA: TGCAGCGTGAGGTCAGGCCAGAACACTGAAGCTTTCTTT
CDR3 protein: CSVRSGQNTEAFF
V gene: TRBV29-1
D gene: -
J gene: TRBJ1-1
clone size: few

CDR3 DNA: TGCAGCGTGGATAGACAGGGCCTTCAAGAGACCCAGTACTTC
CDR3 protein: CSVDRQGLQETQYF
V gene: TRBV29-1
D gene: TRBD1
J gene: TRBJ2-5
clone size: -

CDR3 DNA: TGTGCCAGCAGTTACCCCCGGGAGGGCTATGGCTACACCTTC
CDR3 protein: CASSYPREGYGYTF
V gene: TRBV6-6
D gene: -
J gene: TRBJ1-2
clone size: -

CDR3 DNA: TGTGCCAGCAGTGATCCAGCGGGGTTCACAGATACGCAGTATTTT
CDR3 protein: CASSDPAGFTDTQYF
V gene: TRBV7-2
D gene: TRBD2
J gene: TRBJ2-3
clone size: -

CDR3 DNA: TGTGCCAGTAGTATAGGGGGCCGGCAGGGAGCCTATCAGCCCCAGCATTTT
CDR3 protein: CASSIGGRQGAYQPQHF
V gene: TRBV19
D gene: -
J gene: TRBJ1-5
clone size: -

CDR3 DNA: TGTGCCAGCAAGGACAGGACCTCTGGGGCCAACGTCCTGACTTTC
CDR3 protein: CASKDRTSGANVLTF
V gene: TRBV2
D gene: TRBD1
J gene: TRBJ2-6
clone size: -

CDR3 DNA: TGCAGCGTCCACTGGGGGAACACTGAAGCTTTCTTT
CDR3 protein: CSVHWGNTEAFF
V gene: TRBV29-1
D gene: -
J gene: TRBJ1-1
clone size: -

CDR3 DNA: TGCGCCAGCAGCCAAGAAGGTAGGAGCATGAACACTGAAGCTTTCTTT
CDR3 protein: CASSQEGRSMNTEAFF
V gene: TRBV4-1
D gene: -
J gene: TRBJ1-1
clone size: -

CDR3 DNA: TGTGCCACCAGCAGCCACCGGGGCTCTGGAAACACCATATATTTT
CDR3 protein: CATSSHRGSGNTIYF
V gene: TRBV15
D gene: -
J gene: TRBJ1-3
clone size: few

CDR3 DNA: TGTGCCAGCAGTACAAGCATAACTAGCGAAAAGTATTTT
CDR3 protein: CASSTSITSEKYF
V gene: TRBV2
D gene: TRBD2
J gene: TRBJ2-3
clone size: few

CDR3 DNA: TGTGCCAGCAGCTGGGACAGGGGGCGAACTGAAGCTTTCTTT
CDR3 protein: CASSWDRGRTEAFF
V gene: TRBV7-8
D gene: TRBD1
J gene: TRBJ1-1
clone size: -

CDR3 DNA: TGCAGCGTTGTTCGCAGCTTGAACACTGAAGCTTTCTTT
CDR3 protein: CSVVRSLNTEAFF
V gene: TRBV29-1
D gene: -
J gene: TRBJ1-1
clone size: -

CDR3 DNA: TGTGCCAAAGACAGGGTGAACACTGAAGCTTTCTTT
CDR3 protein: CAKDRVNTEAFF
V gene: TRBV7-9
D gene: TRBD1
J gene: TRBJ1-1
clone size: few

CDR3 DNA: TGCGCCAGCAGCGAGACCGGGACTTCGCCGGATACGCAGTATTTT
CDR3 protein: CASSETGTSPDTQYF
V gene: TRBV5-1
D gene: -
J gene: TRBJ2-3
clone size: -

CDR3 DNA: TGTGCCTGGAGTTCTCTAGCGGGAGTGGGGACCCAGTACTTC
CDR3 protein: CAWSSLAGVGTQYF
V gene: TRBV30
D gene: TRBD2
J gene: TRBJ2-5
clone size: -

CDR3 DNA: TGTGCCTGGAGTGTAAGGGGAGGGCAGCAGTTCTTC
CDR3 protein: CAWSVRGGQQFF
V gene: TRBV30
D gene: TRBD2
J gene: TRBJ2-1
clone size: -

CDR3 DNA: TGCGCCAGCAGCTGGACAGGGGACCAAGAGACCCAGTACTTC
CDR3 protein: CASSWTGDQETQYF
V gene: TRBV5-1
D gene: TRBD1
J gene: TRBJ2-5
clone size: -

CDR3 DNA: TGTGCCACCAGCAGAAAGCGGGGGGGCTCCTACAATGAGCAGTTCTTC
CDR3 protein: CATSRKRGGSYNEQFF
V gene: TRBV15
D gene: TRBD2
J gene: TRBJ2-1
clone size: -

CDR3 DNA: TGTGCCTGGAGTACCGGGAGTGGGGTATCGGCTGGAAACACCATATATTTT
CDR3 protein: CAWSTGSGVSAGNTIYF
V gene: TRBV30
D gene: -
J gene: TRBJ1-3
clone size: few

CDR3 DNA: TGCAGCGGCACAGGGCTAAACACTGAAGCTTTCTTT
CDR3 protein: CSGTGLNTEAFF
V gene: TRBV29-1
D gene: -
J gene: TRBJ1-1
clone size: -

CDR3 DNA: TGCGCCAGCAGTCAACCACCCCGGAACACTGAAGCTTTCTTT
CDR3 protein: CASSQPPRNTEAFF
V gene: TRBV23-1
D gene: -
J gene: TRBJ1-1
clone size: -

CDR3 DNA: TGTGCCATCAGTGCCTTGGATTATGGCTACACCTTC
CDR3 protein: CAISALDYGYTF
V gene: TRBV10-3
D gene: -
J gene: TRBJ1-2
clone size: -

CDR3 DNA: TGTGCCAGCAGCGTAGGTGGCGGGGGCTTACAAGAGACCCAGTACTTC
CDR3 protein: CASSVGGGGLQETQYF
V gene: TRBV9
D gene: -
J gene: TRBJ2-5
clone size: -

CDR3 DNA: TGTGCCAGCAGCTTAGTTTCGGGGGGCAATGAGCAGTTCTTC
CDR3 protein: CASSLVSGGNEQFF
V gene: TRBV7-2
D gene: TRBD2
J gene: TRBJ2-1
clone size: -

CDR3 DNA: TGTGCCTGGACAGGGGGTGGCAATCAGCCCCAGCATTTT
CDR3 protein: CAWTGGGNQPQHF
V gene: TRBV30
D gene: TRBD1
J gene: TRBJ1-5
clone size: -

CDR3 DNA: TGCAGCGTTGAACGTGGATGGGCCACAGATACGCAGTATTTT
CDR3 protein: CSVERGWATDTQYF
V gene: TRBV29-1
D gene: -
J gene: TRBJ2-3
clone size: few

CDR3 DNA: TGTGCCAGCAGCGTCGTATTGAACACTGAAGCTTTCTTT
CDR3 protein: CASSVVLNTEAFF
V gene: TRBV11-3
D gene: -
J gene: TRBJ1-1
clone size: -